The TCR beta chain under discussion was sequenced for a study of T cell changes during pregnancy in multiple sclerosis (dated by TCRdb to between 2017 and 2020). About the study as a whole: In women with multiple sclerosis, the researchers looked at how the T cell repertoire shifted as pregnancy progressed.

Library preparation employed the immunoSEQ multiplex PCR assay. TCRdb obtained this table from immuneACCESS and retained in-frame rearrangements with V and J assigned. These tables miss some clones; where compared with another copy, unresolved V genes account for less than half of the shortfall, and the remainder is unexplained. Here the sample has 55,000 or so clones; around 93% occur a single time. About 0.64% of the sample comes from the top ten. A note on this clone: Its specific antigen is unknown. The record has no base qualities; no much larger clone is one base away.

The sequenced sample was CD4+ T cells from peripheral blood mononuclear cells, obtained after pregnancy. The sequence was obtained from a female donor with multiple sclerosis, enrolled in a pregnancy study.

The CDR3 here reads CASSLAGVGGAPYNEQFF. The sequence in DNA is TGTGCCAGCAGCTTAGCAGGCGTGGGGGGAGCTCCCTACAATGAGCAGTTCTTC. This chain is built from TRBV7-2 and TRBJ2-1, and possibly TRBD2, on 6 matching bases. Via the germline V gene, CDR1 is SGHTA and CDR2 FQGNSA. The V end loses 0 bases and the J end loses 2 bases, and a stretch of 17 bases separates them. The CDR3 covers 18 residues, taking in both the cysteine and the phenylalanine. The only DNA kept is the CDR3, 54 bases in frame from the first base.